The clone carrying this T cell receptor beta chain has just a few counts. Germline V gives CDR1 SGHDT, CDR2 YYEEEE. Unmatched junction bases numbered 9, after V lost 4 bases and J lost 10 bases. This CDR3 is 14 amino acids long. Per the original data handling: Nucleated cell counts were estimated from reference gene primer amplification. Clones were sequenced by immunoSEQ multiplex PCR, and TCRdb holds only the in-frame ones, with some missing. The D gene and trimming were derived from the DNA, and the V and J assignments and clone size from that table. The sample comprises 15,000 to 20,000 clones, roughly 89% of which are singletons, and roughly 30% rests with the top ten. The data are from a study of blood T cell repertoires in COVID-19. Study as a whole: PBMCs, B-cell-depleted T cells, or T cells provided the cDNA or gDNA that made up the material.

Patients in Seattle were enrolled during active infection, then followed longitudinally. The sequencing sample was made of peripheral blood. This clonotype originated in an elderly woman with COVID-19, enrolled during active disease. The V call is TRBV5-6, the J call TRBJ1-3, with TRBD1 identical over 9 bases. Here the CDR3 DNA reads TGTGCCAGCAGCCCCGGGACAGGGACACGGACCATATATTTT. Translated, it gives CASSPGTGTRTIYF.